The 18 T cell receptor beta chains below were found in one sample sequenced in a study of cytomegalovirus exposure and HLA in healthy donors. The table came from immunoSEQ multiplex PCR; TCRdb's copy has only in-frame clones and leaves some out. Of about 180,000 clones in the sample, approximately 86% are singletons; the top ten hold roughly 2.7%. The sequenced sample was PBMCs. Every receptor here comes from a man aged 18-30 years in good health and CMV-seropositive.

The sample holds a few counts of this clone. The CDR3 nucleotides read TGTGCCAGCAGCTTTTCGGAGCTCGGGGAGCTGTTTTTT. This sequence encodes CASSFSELGELFF. V usage is TRBV7-3 and J usage is TRBJ2-2; D is uncertain. This CDR3 is built from 13 residues. In germline, CDR1 is SGHTA, CDR2 FQGTGA. With 3 bases removed from V and 7 bases from J, the gap between germline ends came to 9 bases.

The chain combines TRBV29-1 with TRBJ1-5; TRBD1 matches 10 bases. Losses at the gene ends were 7 bases for V and 4 bases for J; bases not matched to a gene: 4. CDR1 is SQVTM and CDR2 is ANQGSEA in the germline V gene. This CDR3 contains 13 residues. The CDR3 DNA reads TGCAGCGCCGCGGGACAGGGGAATCAGCCCCAGCATTTT. Protein: CSAAGQGNQPQHF.

This clone has a single count. The chain recombines TRBV9 with TRBJ2-2; D may be TRBD2 (6 bases). The germline CDR1 and CDR2 sequences are SGDLS and YYNGEE. The CDR3 spans 15 residues. V lost 3 bases, J lost 7 bases, and 16 bases lay in between. The CDR3 reads CASSGRDPGGGELFF. CDR3 DNA: TGTGCCAGCAGCGGCCGGGACCCCGGGGGCGGGGAGCTGTTTTTT.

This clone is a singleton in its sample. This chain joins TRBV9 and TRBJ1-1, with a weak D call TRBD1 (6 bases). V was trimmed by 1 base and J by 5 bases, leaving 12 bases between them. The germline gives CDR1 SGDLS, CDR2 YYNGEE. The CDR3 sequence is 14 residues long. The CDR3 loop reads CASSVRQGGTEAFF. The CDR3 coding sequence is TGTGCCAGCAGCGTAAGGCAAGGGGGTACTGAAGCTTTCTTT.

This clone has more than one count but fewer than ten. This rearrangement joins TRBV15 to TRBJ2-7; TRBD2 aligns across 7 bases. Germline V gene sequence: CDR1 LNHNV, CDR2 YYDKDF (reference sequence). V lost 0 bases to trimming and J lost 5 bases; unmatched junction nucleotides: 10. The CDR3 has 16 amino acids. CDR3 in DNA: TGTGCCACCAGCAGAGATTCCGGGGGAGGGTACGACGAGCAGTACTTC. Translating gives CATSRDSGGGYDEQYF.

V usage is TRBV19 and J usage is TRBJ2-7; 12 bases line up with TRBD1. Germline CDR1 LNHDA, CDR2 SQIVND (reference sequence). This CDR3 is built from 15 residues. V was pared by 4 bases and J by 2 bases, with 3 bases of the junction left unmatched. Here the CDR3 DNA reads TGTGCCAGTAGTAGGGGACAGGGGGCCACCTACGAGCAGTACTTC. This codes for CASSRGQGATYEQYF.

This chain links TRBV6-5 with TRBJ2-7; the match to TRBD1 covers 7 bases. The CDR3 runs to 15 residues. Germline V lookup: CDR1 MNHEY, CDR2 SVGAGI. V was clipped by 6 bases and J by 3 bases; unmatched bases: 11. The CDR3 region has the DNA TGTGCCAGCAGACCCGTGACAGGGTACTACTACGAGCAGTACTTC. It translates to CASRPVTGYYYEQYF.

J is TRBJ1-4 and V is TRBV15, with D hard to call. With 0 bases removed from V and 3 bases from J, the gap between germline ends came to 14 bases. CDR1 is LNHNV and CDR2 is YYDKDF in the germline V gene (reference sequence). This CDR3 has 17 amino acids. CDR3 protein: CATSRERGPGPNEKLFF. CDR3 coding DNA: TGTGCCACCAGCAGAGAACGAGGGCCTGGTCCTAATGAAAAACTGTTTTTT.

This clone was recorded a few times. V and J are TRBV6-5 and TRBJ1-1; D unclear. The germline CDR1 and CDR2 sequences are MNHEY and SVGAGI. Trimming cost V 2 bases and J 9 bases, with 7 bases left between them. The CDR3 has 11 residues. The CDR3 reads CASSYPPKAFF. In DNA, the CDR3 is TGTGCCAGCAGTTACCCCCCAAAAGCTTTCTTT.

The V and J genes are TRBV5-1 and TRBJ2-1, with TRBD2 identical over 11 bases. V lost 1 base and J lost 6; bases outside the gene matches: 6. Germline CDR1 SGHRS, CDR2 YFSETQ. The CDR3 extends over 16 amino acids. CDR3 in DNA: TGCGCCAGCAGCTTGACTACTAGCGGGAGTATCAATGAGCAGTTCTTC. Amino acid sequence: CASSLTTSGSINEQFF.

CDR3 DNA: TGTGCCAGCAGTTTTAAGGGGGCAGCATACAATGAGCAGTTCTTC. Encoded protein: CASSFKGAAYNEQFF. The chain has TRBV28 and TRBJ2-1; TRBD1 matches at 7 bases. Germline V CDR1 and CDR2: MDHEN, SYDVKM. The CDR3 runs 15 residues. The ends lost 3 bases at V and 4 bases at J; junction bases unmatched: 6.

This clone occurred once. The CDR3 DNA sequence: TGTGCCAGTAGTATCGAACTAGCGGGACACAATGAGCAGTTCTTC. The encoded protein is CASSIELAGHNEQFF. The chain is built from TRBV19 and TRBJ2-1; 10 nucleotides align to TRBD2. CDR3 length equals 15 residues. Trimming removed 3 bases from V and 5 bases from J; junction bases left unmatched: 4. The germline CDR1 and CDR2 sequences are LNHDA and SQIVND (reference sequence).

V and J are TRBV29-1 and TRBJ1-1; D perhaps matches TRBD1 (5 bases). CDR1 SQVTM and CDR2 ANQGSEA come from the germline V gene. V was cut by 4 bases and J by 7 bases, with 13 bases left in between. The CDR3 runs 12 residues. The CDR3 coding sequence is TGCAGCGTTGGTGACAGTTTCGTTGAAGCTTTCTTT. It translates to CSVGDSFVEAFF.

The chain carries TRBV28 and TRBJ1-3; no clear D gene. CDR1 is MDHEN and CDR2 is SYDVKM in the germline V gene. The V gene lost 5 bases and the J gene lost 0 bases, with 14 bases spanning the gap. This CDR3 contains 16 residues. CDR3 in amino acids: CASSLNPQASGNTIYF. As DNA, the CDR3 is TGTGCCAGCAGTCTAAACCCTCAAGCCTCTGGAAACACCATATATTTT.

The chain recombines TRBV6-6 with TRBJ1-5; D is possibly TRBD1 (6 bases). Germline CDR1 MNHNY, CDR2 SVGAGI (reference sequence). Trimming shortened V by 2 bases and J by 4 bases, and 9 bases separated the two germline ends. CDR3 length: 14 amino acids. In DNA form, the CDR3 reads TGTGCCAGCAGTTACCGGACAGAAAATCAGCCCCAGCATTTT. Translated: CASSYRTENQPQHF.

This chain joins TRBV5-1 and TRBJ2-6; D uncertain. CDR3 length equals 16 residues. From germline, CDR1 is SGHRS and CDR2 YFSETQ. Trimming removed 2 bases from V and 0 bases from J, with 9 bases in between. This CDR3 reads CASSLTLLSGANVLTF. The CDR3 DNA reads TGCGCCAGCAGCTTAACCCTACTCTCTGGGGCCAACGTCCTGACTTTC.

The CDR3 sequence is CATSRDLRDRVLFEQYF. CDR3 DNA: TGTGCCACCAGCAGAGATTTAAGGGACAGGGTATTATTCGAGCAGTACTTC. The rearrangement links TRBV15 to TRBJ2-7; TRBD1 agrees at 9 bases. CDR1 and CDR2 (germline): LNHNV, YYDKDF (reference sequence). The CDR3 contains 17 residues. J lost 6 bases, V lost 0 bases, and 12 bases had no gene match. The full variable domain, rest sourced from reference TRBV15 and TRBJ2-7, is DAMVIQNPRYQVTQFGKPVTLSCSQTLNHNVMYWYQQKSSQAPKLLFHYYDKDFNNEADTPDNFQSRRPNTSFCFLDIRSPGLGDTAMYLCATSRDLRDRVLFEQYFGPGTRLTVT.

The V and J genes are TRBV6-1 and TRBJ2-7; 11 bases line up with TRBD1. V trimming: 4 bases; J trimming: 4 bases; junction bases outside the gene matches: 6. CDR3 length equals 15 residues. The germline gives CDR1 MNHNS, CDR2 SASEGT. CDR3 coding DNA: TGTGCCAGCAGTGGGACAGGGGGCGGTCTTTACGAGCAGTACTTC. This translates into CASSGTGGGLYEQYF.